These T cell receptor beta chains were read from a single sample in a study of T cell repertoires in cytomegalovirus infection. TCRdb re-derived calls from the reads in MiXCR, one entry per CDR3 protein. The sample shows around 120,000 distinct CDR3 sequences, roughly 39% of them seen only once. Their specific antigens are unknown. Sample: CD8+ T cells from cultured PBMCs, taken from culture after CMV antigen stimulation. These receptors all come from a human donor in good health (CMV status not recorded). Some clones in this sample may be carry-over from other donors' samples. Both conserved end residues are part of each CDR3. D genes are given only for firm matches. For some rows the clone size is stated as once, few or many, or as a class when expanded; others skip it.

TGTGCCAGCAGTTCACAGGGTAGGTGGACTGAAGCTTTCTTT	CASSSQGRWTEAFF	NA	TRBV6-5	NA	TRBJ1-1
TGCAGTGCTGACCCACCTGGGCGGACGACCGAACCATATGGCTACACCTTC	CSADPPGRTTEPYGYTF	NA	TRBV20-1	NA	TRBJ1-2
TGTGCCAGCAGCTTAGAGGACAGGACCCGGCGGAGGGGCTACACCTTC	CASSLEDRTRRRGYTF	TRBD1	TRBV7-9	few	TRBJ1-2
TGTGCCAGCAGCTCGACAGCAGTCGACACTGAAGCTTTCTTT	CASSSTAVDTEAFF	NA	TRBV7-6	few	TRBJ1-1
TGTGCCAGCAGCTTAATAAGGACAGGGCTATTTAGCAATCAGCCCCAGCATTTT	CASSLIRTGLFSNQPQHF	TRBD1	TRBV7-6	NA	TRBJ1-5
TGTGCCAGCAGTATCGGGACCCCTCATGAGCAGTTCTTC	CASSIGTPHEQFF	NA	TRBV28	few	TRBJ2-1
TGTGCCAGCAGAAAACGACTAGCGGGGGGCAATGAGCAGTTCTTC	CASRKRLAGGNEQFF	TRBD2	TRBV7-8	few	TRBJ2-1
TGTGCCAGCAGTCCTTCGGACAGTCCAAATCAGCCCCAGCATTTT	CASSPSDSPNQPQHF	NA	TRBV27	few	TRBJ1-5
TGTGCCAGCAGCCCTGGGACAGCAACAGAAGAGACCCAGTACTTC	CASSPGTATEETQYF	TRBD1	TRBV7-6	NA	TRBJ2-5
TGTGCCAGCAGCTACGGGAGGAACACTGAAGCTTTCTTT	CASSYGRNTEAFF	NA	TRBV7-6	many	TRBJ1-1
TGCGCCAGCAGCCAAGATGCGGCTAGCGGGGAGAGCGAGACCCAGTACTTC	CASSQDAASGESETQYF	TRBD2	TRBV4-1	NA	TRBJ2-5
TGTGCCAGCAGAAAACTACAGGGTGGGACCGGGGAGCTGTTTTTT	CASRKLQGGTGELFF	NA	TRBV6-2/TRBV6-3	NA	TRBJ2-2
TGTGCCAGCAGCTTACTAGGGACATATTCCTACAATGAGCAGTTCTTC	CASSLLGTYSYNEQFF	NA	TRBV7-9	medium-sized	TRBJ2-1
TGTGCCAGTAGTATCTACGGGACCCTGGGAGAGACCCAGTACTTC	CASSIYGTLGETQYF	NA	TRBV19	NA	TRBJ2-5
TGTGCCAGCATAGCACTCCGGGAAACGGGGACTGAAGCTTTCTTT	CASIALRETGTEAFF	NA	TRBV27	many	TRBJ1-1
TGTGCCAGCACACTAGCGGTAGGAGAGACCCAGTACTTC	CASTLAVGETQYF	TRBD2	TRBV6-6	once	TRBJ2-5
TGTGCCAGCAGCCCCAATGCGGTGGGGAACACTGAAGCTTTCTTT	CASSPNAVGNTEAFF	NA	TRBV9	NA	TRBJ1-1
TGTGCCAGCAGTTTAGCGGGGGGGCCGCTTAAGACCCAGTACTTC	CASSLAGGPLKTQYF	TRBD2	TRBV27	NA	TRBJ2-5
TGTGCCAGCGATGAAGGTCCATACAATGAGCAGTTCTTC	CASDEGPYNEQFF	NA	TRBV2	NA	TRBJ2-1
TGTGCCAGCACCTTTGGGGGAGTCGGGGAGCAGTACTTC	CASTFGGVGEQYF	NA	TRBV7-6	NA	TRBJ2-7
TGTGCCAGCAGTCGCGGCGGGATAGCGCAAGAGACCCAGTACTTC	CASSRGGIAQETQYF	NA	TRBV27	NA	TRBJ2-5
TGTGCCAGCAGCTTAGGACTAGCGGGGGCTACCCTTGGTGAGCAGTTCTTC	CASSLGLAGATLGEQFF	TRBD2	TRBV7-2	NA	TRBJ2-1
TGTGCCAGCAGCCCCGACAGGGGCGACGTCTACGAGCAGTACTTC	CASSPDRGDVYEQYF	TRBD1	TRBV2	NA	TRBJ2-7
TGTGCCTGGAGTGTACCGGGCAAGAGCTCCTACAATGAGCAGTTCTTC	CAWSVPGKSSYNEQFF	NA	TRBV30	many	TRBJ2-1